This T cell receptor (beta chain) was recorded in a study of blood T cells in healthy people across ages. With each sample, at least 5.5 micrograms of total RNA were extracted. The study's findings and limits: Leaving the PBMCs unsorted stopped any conclusive comparison of naive versus antigen-experienced cells. Changes in expanded clonotypes were possibly confounded, as the CMV status of donors was unknown.

Points on this clonotype: The antigen remains unidentified.

Then a second PCR, running roughly 7 to 11 cycles, was carried out with a sample-barcoded 5' primer and a J-beta primer mix. Using its own MiXCR run on the 5' RACE reads, TCRdb lists one record per CDR3 protein. The sample has 1.5 million to 2 million distinct CDR3 sequences, around 50% seen once. The CDR3 covers 16 residues. Germline CDR1 is LNHDA and CDR2 is SQIVND (reference sequence). Trimming cost V 1 base and J 1 base, with 11 bases left between them. This clonotype originated in a woman between 40 and 55 years old in good health. The sequenced material came from blood. This chain uses TRBV19 with TRBJ1-5; D is perhaps TRBD1 (6 bases). CDR3 protein: CASSIGGQLSNQPQHF. DNA of the CDR3: TGTGCCAGTAGTATAGGTGGACAGTTGAGCAATCAGCCCCAGCATTTT.